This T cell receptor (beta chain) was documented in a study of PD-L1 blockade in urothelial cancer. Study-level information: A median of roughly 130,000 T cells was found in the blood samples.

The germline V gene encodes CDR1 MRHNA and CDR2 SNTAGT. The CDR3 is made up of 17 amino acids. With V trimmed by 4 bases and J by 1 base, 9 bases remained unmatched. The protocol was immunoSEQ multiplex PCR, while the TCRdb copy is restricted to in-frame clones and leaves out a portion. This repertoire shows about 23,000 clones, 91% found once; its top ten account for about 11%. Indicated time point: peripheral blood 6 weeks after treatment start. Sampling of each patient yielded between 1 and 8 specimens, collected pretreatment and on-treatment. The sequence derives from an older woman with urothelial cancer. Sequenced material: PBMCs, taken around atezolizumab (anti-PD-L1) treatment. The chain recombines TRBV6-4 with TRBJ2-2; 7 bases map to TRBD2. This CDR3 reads CASSAFRGDLNTGELFF. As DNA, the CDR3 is TGTGCCAGCAGTGCGTTCCGGGGGGATTTGAACACCGGGGAGCTGTTTTTT.